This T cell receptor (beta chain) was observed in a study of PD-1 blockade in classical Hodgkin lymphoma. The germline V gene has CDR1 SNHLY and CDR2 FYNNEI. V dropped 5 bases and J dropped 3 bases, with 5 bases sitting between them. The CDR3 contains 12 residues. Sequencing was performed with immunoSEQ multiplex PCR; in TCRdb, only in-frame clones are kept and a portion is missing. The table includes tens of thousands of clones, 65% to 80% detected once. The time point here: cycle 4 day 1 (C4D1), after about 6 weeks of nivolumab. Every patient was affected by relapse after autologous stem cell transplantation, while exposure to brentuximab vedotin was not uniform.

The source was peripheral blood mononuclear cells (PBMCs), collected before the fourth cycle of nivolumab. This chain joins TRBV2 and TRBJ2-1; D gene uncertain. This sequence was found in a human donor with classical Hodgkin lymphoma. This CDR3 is CASSLSYNEQFF. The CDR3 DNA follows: TGTGCCAGCAGTCTCAGCTACAATGAGCAGTTCTTC.